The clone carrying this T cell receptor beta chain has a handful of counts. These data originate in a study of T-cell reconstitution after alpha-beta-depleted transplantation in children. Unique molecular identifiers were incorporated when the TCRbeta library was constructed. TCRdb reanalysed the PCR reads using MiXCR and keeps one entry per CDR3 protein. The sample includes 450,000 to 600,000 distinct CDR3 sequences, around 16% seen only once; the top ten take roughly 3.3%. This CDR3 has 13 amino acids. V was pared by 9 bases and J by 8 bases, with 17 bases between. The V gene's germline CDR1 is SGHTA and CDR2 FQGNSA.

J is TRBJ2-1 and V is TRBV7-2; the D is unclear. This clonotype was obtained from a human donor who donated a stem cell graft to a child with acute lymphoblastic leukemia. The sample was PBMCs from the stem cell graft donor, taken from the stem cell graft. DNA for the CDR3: TGTGCCAGTTTTATGACCTCCGAGGATGAGCAGTTCTTC. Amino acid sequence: CASFMTSEDEQFF.